Below, 18 T cell receptor beta chains from the same sample are listed, as sequenced in a study of cytomegalovirus exposure and HLA in healthy donors. The PCR was carried out with 60 Vbeta primers and 13 Jbeta primers. Clones were sequenced by immunoSEQ multiplex PCR, and TCRdb holds only the in-frame ones, with some missing. The sample consists of 150,000 to 200,000 clones, around 80% of them appearing once. Sequenced: PBMCs. The receptors were gathered from a woman aged 25-40 years in good health and CMV-seropositive.

This clone was detected once. The rearrangement uses TRBV7-9 and TRBJ2-5; the match to TRBD1 covers 9 bases. Trimming removed 4 bases from V and 5 bases from J; junction bases left unmatched: 11. Germline V gene lookup returns CDR1 SEHNR and CDR2 FQNEAQ (reference sequence). The length of the CDR3 is 16 residues. The CDR3 region has the DNA TGTGCCAGCAGCTCTCGGGGGACAGGGAATTCTGAGACCCAGTACTTC. It is translated as CASSSRGTGNSETQYF.

V gene TRBV5-6 combines with J gene TRBJ2-3; perhaps TRBD2 as D (5 bases). This CDR3 is built from 15 residues. V lost 1 base, J lost 4 bases, and 13 bases lay in between. Per the germline V gene, CDR1 is SGHDT and CDR2 is YYEEEE. Here the CDR3 DNA reads TGTGCCAGCAGCTTGCGGCTAGCCGAGGCAGATACGCAGTATTTT. This gives the protein CASSLRLAEADTQYF.

The chain has TRBV7-6 and TRBJ2-3; the D gene is possibly TRBD1 (5 bases). This CDR3 comprises 12 residues. Germline V gives CDR1 SGHVS, CDR2 FNYEAQ. V lost 6 bases to trimming and J lost 6 bases, with 10 bases between them. CDR3 region: CASRGAADTQYF. Here the CDR3 DNA reads TGTGCCAGCAGAGGGGCGGCGGATACGCAGTATTTT.

The chain links TRBV5-6 to TRBJ1-5; no clear D. Germline CDR1 and CDR2: SGHDT and YYEEEE. Between the trimmed V and J ends, which lost 4 bases and 5 bases, there was a span of 19 bases. The CDR3 spans 16 residues. CDR3 nucleotides: TGTGCCAGCAGCAGCGTCAAGCCAGAGGGCGATCAGCCCCAGCATTTT. Protein product: CASSSVKPEGDQPQHF. The variable domain in full, completed from reference TRBV5-6 and TRBJ1-5, reads DAGVTQSPTHLIKTRGQQVTLRCSPKSGHDTVSWYQQALGQGPQFIFQYYEEEERQRGNFPDRFSGHQFPNYSSELNVNALLLGDSALYLCASSSVKPEGDQPQHFGDGTRLSIL.

The chain is built from TRBV5-4 and TRBJ1-1; D ambiguous. Germline V gene data show CDR1 as SGHNT and CDR2 as YYREEE (reference sequence). The CDR3 has 14 residues. V shed 4 bases and J shed 4 bases, with 14 bases lying between them. CDR3 nucleotide sequence: TGTGCCAGCAGCCCTAGGAGCTGGAGCACTGAAGCTTTCTTT. Translating it yields CASSPRSWSTEAFF.

This rearrangement joins TRBV28 to TRBJ2-7, with D possibly being TRBD2 (7 bases). The V gene lost 4 bases and the J gene lost 3 bases, with 19 bases spanning the gap. Germline V CDR1 and CDR2: MDHEN, SYDVKM. The CDR3 is made up of 16 amino acids. CDR3 sequence: CASSSQGGGVYYEQYF. In DNA, the CDR3 is TGTGCCAGCAGTTCCCAAGGAGGGGGGGTATACTACGAGCAGTACTTC.

The chain employs TRBV7-2 and TRBJ1-4; TRBD1 matches at 10 bases. This CDR3 spans 17 amino acids. The V segment lost 2 bases and the J segment 14 bases; nucleotides outside the gene matches: 17. Per the germline V gene, CDR1 is SGHTA and CDR2 is FQGNSA. This CDR3 reads CASSLNLDRGTGRDLFF. The CDR3 region has the DNA TGTGCCAGCAGCTTAAACCTGGACAGGGGGACCGGGAGAGATCTGTTTTTT.

The CDR3 here is CASSNGRELAPAFF. CDR3 sequence (DNA): TGCGCCAGCAGCAACGGGAGGGAGCTTGCACCAGCTTTCTTT. The chain carries TRBV5-1 and TRBJ1-1; no clear D. The CDR3 has 14 residues. V gave up 4 bases and J gave up 10 bases, with 20 bases separating them. Per the germline V gene, CDR1 is SGHRS and CDR2 is YFSETQ.

This clone was recorded only once. The rearrangement uses TRBV28 and TRBJ1-4; D is unresolved. The CDR3 contains 15 residues. CDR1 is MDHEN and CDR2 is SYDVKM in the germline V gene. V lost 1 base to trimming and J lost 5 bases, with 11 bases between them. CDR3 amino acids: CASSLSSEGNEKLFF. The CDR3 DNA is TGTGCCAGCAGTTTATCGTCAGAGGGAAATGAAAAACTGTTTTTT. Full variable domain (remainder filled in from reference TRBV28 and TRBJ1-4): DVKVTQSSRYLVKRTGEKVFLECVQDMDHENMFWYRQDPGLGLRLIYFSYDVKMKEKGDIPEGYSVSREKKERFSLILESASTNQTSMYLCASSLSSEGNEKLFFGSGTQLSVL.

The V gene is TRBV10-1, the J gene TRBJ2-1; D is unresolved. Germline CDR1 reads WNHNN; CDR2 reads SYGVQD (reference sequence). The length of the CDR3 is 16 residues. V lost 4 bases to trimming and J lost 5 bases, with 18 bases between them. The CDR3 region is CASSGASEQLNNEQFF. The CDR3 DNA is TGCGCCAGCAGTGGGGCGTCCGAACAACTTAACAATGAGCAGTTCTTC.

V usage is TRBV7-2 and J usage is TRBJ1-4, with a possible D match to TRBD1 (5 bases). Trimming took off 6 bases at V and 8 bases at J, with 13 bases between the two ends. CDR1 is SGHTA and CDR2 is FQGNSA in the germline V gene. The CDR3 totals 13 residues. The CDR3 here is CASSFQGGEKLFF. In nucleotides, the CDR3 is TGTGCCAGCAGTTTTCAGGGTGGAGAAAAACTGTTTTTT. Supplemented by reference TRBV7-2 and TRBJ1-4, the full variable domain reads GAGVSQSPSNKVTEKGKDVELRCDPISGHTALYWYRQSLGQGLEFLIYFQGNSAPDKSGLPSDRFSAERTGGSVSTLTIQRTQQEDSAVYLCASSFQGGEKLFFGSGTQLSVL.

This chain joins TRBV30 and TRBJ2-1; D not resolved. CDR1 GTSNPN and CDR2 SVGIG come from the germline V gene (reference sequence). CDR3 length equals 13 residues. V gave up 6 bases and J gave up 5 bases, with 14 bases separating them. The CDR3 DNA is TGTGCCTGTCGCTATTCCTTCAACAATGAGCAGTTCTTC. This gives the protein CACRYSFNNEQFF.

Comments on this clone: This sample includes further DNA sequences coding for the same CDR3. The CDR3 protein is CASSPQGTDTQYF. CDR3 in DNA: TGTGCCAGCTCACCCCAGGGAACAGATACGCAGTATTTT. V is TRBV18 and J is TRBJ2-3; tentatively, D is TRBD1 (5 bases). In germline, CDR1 is KGHSH, CDR2 LQKENI. This CDR3 has 13 amino acids. V gave up 3 bases and J gave up 3 bases, with 7 bases separating them.

CDR3 in amino acids: CASSPLLYEQYF. As DNA, the CDR3 is TGTGCCAGCAGTCCACTTCTCTACGAGCAGTACTTC. This sequence joins TRBV27 and TRBJ2-7; D is uncertain. The V gene lost 5 bases and the J gene lost 3 bases, with 8 bases spanning the gap. The CDR3 runs to 12 residues. Germline V gene lookup returns CDR1 MNHEY and CDR2 SMNVEV (reference sequence).

The chain links TRBV6-5 to TRBJ1-5; unclear D gene. V was trimmed by 9 bases and J by 8 bases, leaving 11 bases between them. The CDR3 sequence is 11 residues long. Germline V CDR1 and CDR2: MNHEY, SVGAGI. CDR3 in amino acids: CASRGLEPQHF. CDR3 nucleotide sequence: TGTGCCAGTCGCGGTTTGGAGCCCCAGCATTTT.

V and J are TRBV29-1 and TRBJ1-1; D perhaps matches TRBD1 (6 bases). Per the germline V gene, CDR1 is SQVTM and CDR2 is ANQGSEA. V was cut by 4 bases and J by 8 bases, with 11 bases left in between. This CDR3 spans 11 amino acids. The chain's CDR3 is CSVARTAEAFF. The CDR3 coding sequence is TGCAGCGTTGCCCGGACAGCCGAAGCTTTCTTT. The variable domain in full, completed from reference TRBV29-1 and TRBJ1-1, reads SAVISQKPSRDICQRGTSLTIQCQVDSQVTMMFWYRQQPGQSLTLIATANQGSEATYESGFVIDKFPISRPNLTFSTLTVSNMSPEDSSIYLCSVARTAEAFFGQGTRLTVV.

The chain carries TRBV6-5 and TRBJ2-5; TRBD2 matches at 7 bases. The junction had 10 bases not matched to a gene; V was cut back by 5 bases and J by 4 bases. This CDR3 is 15 amino acids long. Germline V CDR1 and CDR2: MNHEY, SVGAGI. The CDR3 loop is CASSRSLAVLETQYF. In DNA, the CDR3 is TGTGCCAGCAGTCGTTCCCTAGCGGTGCTAGAGACCCAGTACTTC.

The chain is built from TRBV10-2 and TRBJ2-5; 13 bases align to TRBD2. The CDR3 has 15 amino acids. Germline CDR1 WSHSY, CDR2 SAAADI. The J segment lost 4 bases and the V segment lost 5 bases, leaving 4 bases of the junction unmatched. The CDR3 is CASSTGLAGIETQYF. The CDR3 DNA follows: TGCGCCAGCAGTACGGGACTAGCGGGAATAGAGACCCAGTACTTC.